This passage covers 13 T cell receptor beta chains from one sample sequenced in a study of T cell responses to AZD1222 COVID-19 vaccine. Data came from immunoSEQ multiplex PCR; TCRdb stores just in-frame clones and leaves some out. Here the sample spans more than 70,000 clones, approximately 90% being singletons. The material was peripheral blood, obtained 28 days after the second AZD1222 dose. These receptors originate from an adult who received the AZD1222 COVID-19 vaccine.

This clone showed up just a few times. The chain's CDR3 is CASSYFPRHTDQPQHF. CDR3 DNA sequence: TGTGCCAGCAGTTACTTCCCCAGACACACAGATCAGCCCCAGCATTTT. This chain links TRBV6-6 with TRBJ1-5, with D unclear. The germline V and J ends were trimmed by 1 base and 5 bases, with 15 bases remaining between them. Per germline, CDR1 MNHNY and CDR2 SVGAGI (reference sequence). This CDR3 has 16 residues.

This chain joins TRBV18 and TRBJ1-1, with D hard to call. The V and J ends lost 1 base and 3 bases respectively, with 15 bases between them. Germline assignment: CDR1 KGHSH and CDR2 LQKENI. The CDR3 totals 16 residues. The chain's CDR3 is CASSPLWGRRDTEAFF. CDR3 coding DNA: TGTGCCAGCTCACCACTGTGGGGAAGGAGGGACACTGAAGCTTTCTTT.

This chain uses TRBV19 with TRBJ2-7, with D perhaps matching TRBD2 (6 bases). This CDR3 is built from 14 residues. The germline V and J ends were trimmed by 11 bases and 2 bases, with 19 bases remaining between them. Germline CDR1 reads LNHDA; CDR2 reads SQIVND (reference sequence). The CDR3 nucleotides read TGTGCCTCTTCTCTATTGGGGGGAACCTACGAGCAGTACTTC. This translates into CASSLLGGTYEQYF.

The V call is TRBV27, the J call TRBJ1-2, with D perhaps matching TRBD1 (5 bases). The germline V and J ends were trimmed by 8 bases and 1 base, with 11 bases remaining between them. The germline gives CDR1 MNHEY, CDR2 SMNVEV (reference sequence). The CDR3 has 13 residues. CDR3 residues: CASRGQSNYGYTF. The CDR3 nucleotides are TGTGCCAGCCGGGGCCAAAGTAACTATGGCTACACCTTC.

The CDR3 loop is CAWSKDRDIMNTEAFF. The CDR3 coding sequence is TGTGCCTGGAGCAAGGACAGGGACATCATGAACACTGAAGCTTTCTTT. The V gene is TRBV30, the J gene TRBJ1-1; 8 nucleotides align to TRBD1. The CDR3 consists of 16 residues. The trim removed 3 bases at V and 0 bases at J, leaving 9 bases unmatched. Germline values: CDR1 GTSNPN, CDR2 SVGIG (reference sequence).

This chain uses TRBV6-2 or TRBV6-3 with TRBJ1-1; TRBD1 might be the D (5 bases). Trimming removed 0 bases from V and 0 bases from J, with 8 bases in between. From germline, CDR1 is MNHEY and CDR2 SVGEGT. CDR3 length equals 15 residues. In DNA, the CDR3 is TGTGCCAGCAGTTACTCATCAGGGATGAACACTGAAGCTTTCTTT. It codes for CASSYSSGMNTEAFF.

The V and J genes are TRBV4-1 and TRBJ1-4; perhaps TRBD1 as D (6 bases). The length of the CDR3 is 15 residues. Germline V gene data show CDR1 as MGHRA and CDR2 as YSYEKL. Trimming shortened V by 0 bases and J by 6 bases, and 11 bases separated the two germline ends. The CDR3 DNA reads as TGCGCCAGCAGCCAAGATAGGGCAGGGGATGAAAAACTGTTTTTT. It translates to CASSQDRAGDEKLFF.

As DNA, the CDR3 is TGTGCCAGTAGTATAGAACAGGTTAATCAGCCCCAGCATTTT. This gives the protein CASSIEQVNQPQHF. The chain is built from TRBV19 and TRBJ1-5; TRBD1 might be the D (5 bases). The CDR3 is 14 amino acids. The V gene's germline CDR1 is LNHDA and CDR2 SQIVND (reference sequence). The germline V and J ends were trimmed by 0 bases and 4 bases, with 7 bases remaining between them.

The chain is built from TRBV6-2 or TRBV6-3 and TRBJ1-5, with 7 bases identical to TRBD1. Germline V gene lookup returns CDR1 MNHEY and CDR2 SVGEGT. CDR3 size: 14 residues. V trimming: 5 bases; J trimming: 6 bases; junction bases outside the gene matches: 7. CDR3 nucleotides: TGTGCCAGCAGTCGAACAGGGGTAGGTCAGCCCCAGCATTTT. Encoded protein: CASSRTGVGQPQHF.

This rearrangement joins TRBV4-3 to TRBJ1-1; D not certain. The CDR3 runs 17 residues. Germline V gene lookup returns CDR1 LGHNA and CDR2 YSLEER. V was cut by 0 bases and J by 2 bases, with 16 bases left in between. The CDR3: CASSQDPQTGSNTEAFF. The CDR3 DNA is TGCGCCAGCAGCCAAGATCCCCAAACTGGATCAAACACTGAAGCTTTCTTT.

The chain couples TRBV28 to TRBJ1-3; weak D call: TRBD1 (5 bases). V was trimmed by 4 bases and J by 8 bases, leaving 12 bases between them. Germline values: CDR1 MDHEN, CDR2 SYDVKM. CDR3 length equals 13 residues. CDR3 amino acids: CASSSPSRDTIYF. The DNA for the CDR3 is TGTGCCAGCAGTTCCCCCTCCAGGGACACCATATATTTT.

The V gene is TRBV5-1, the J gene TRBJ2-7; TRBD2 aligns across 7 bases. Trimming took 2 bases from V and 2 from J; bases not matched to a gene: 10. Germline CDR1 and CDR2: SGHRS and YFSETQ. This CDR3 has 16 residues. The CDR3 coding sequence is TGCGCCAGCAGCTTCGCGGGAGCCCTTTCTCCCTACGAGCAGTACTTC. This translates into CASSFAGALSPYEQYF.

Only one count was recorded for this clone. The genes are TRBV18 and TRBJ1-3; perhaps TRBD1 as D (6 bases). The CDR3 runs 15 residues. Germline V gene data show CDR1 as KGHSH and CDR2 as LQKENI. V gave up 5 bases and J gave up 3 bases, with 14 bases separating them. The DNA for the CDR3 is TGTGCCAGCTCATCTCAGGGGTCATATGGAAACACCATATATTTT. Amino acid sequence: CASSSQGSYGNTIYF.